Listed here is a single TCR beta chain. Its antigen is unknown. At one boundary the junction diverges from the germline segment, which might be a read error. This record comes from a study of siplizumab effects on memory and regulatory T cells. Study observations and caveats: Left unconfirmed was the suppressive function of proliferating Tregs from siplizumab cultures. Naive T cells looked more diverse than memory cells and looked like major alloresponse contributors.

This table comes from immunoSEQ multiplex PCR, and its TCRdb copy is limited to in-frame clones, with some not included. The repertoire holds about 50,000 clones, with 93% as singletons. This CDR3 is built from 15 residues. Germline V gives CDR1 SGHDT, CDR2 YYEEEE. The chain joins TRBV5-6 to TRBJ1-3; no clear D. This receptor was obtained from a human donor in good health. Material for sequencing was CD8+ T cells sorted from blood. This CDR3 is CASSLGALSGNTIYF. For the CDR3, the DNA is TGTGCCAGCAGTTTGGGTGCTCTCTCTGGAAACACCATATATTTT.